These 6 T cell receptor beta chains were sequenced from one sample in a study of Ad26.COV2.S vaccination and SARS-CoV-2 variants. The treatment: around 19 received Ad26.COV2.S at low or high dose, single or two shots; roughly 5 received placebo; per-sample allocation not given. Day 63 after the first injection of vaccine or placebo was the sampling time. The data were produced by immunoSEQ multiplex PCR, yet TCRdb's version contains in-frame clones alone and is incomplete. The repertoire holds about 380,000 clones, with under 90% as singletons. The sample consisted of peripheral blood, taken in a trial of Ad26.COV2.S vaccine versus placebo. The receptors here all came from a person aged 18-65 years who received the Ad26.COV2.S COVID-19 vaccine or a placebo.

This clone was seen a few times. The CDR3 nucleotides are TGTGCCAGCAGTTTCGGACAGGGGGCGGATGGCTACACCTTC. Its protein product is CASSFGQGADGYTF. The chain joins TRBV6-6 to TRBJ1-2, with TRBD1 matching over 11 bases. V shed 4 bases, J shed 6 bases, and the junction held 4 bases outside the gene matches. The CDR3 totals 14 residues. Germline CDR1 MNHNY, CDR2 SVGAGI (reference sequence).

DNA for the CDR3: TGTGCCAGCAGCTTGGATCTGGGCGAAATAACAGGCGAGCAGTACTTC. Translating it yields CASSLDLGEITGEQYF. The chain combines TRBV5-6 with TRBJ2-7; D is possibly TRBD1 (5 bases). CDR3 length: 16 residues. The V end was cut by 0 bases, the J end by 6 bases, with 19 bases between. CDR1 is SGHDT and CDR2 is YYEEEE in the germline V gene.

V and J are TRBV5-1 and TRBJ2-1; 8 nucleotides agree with TRBD1. This CDR3 is built from 16 residues. Germline CDR1 and CDR2: SGHRS and YFSETQ. Unmatched junction bases numbered 3, after V lost 0 bases and J lost 1 base. CDR3 loop: CASSLGQGASYNEQFF. CDR3 bases: TGCGCCAGCAGCTTGGGGCAGGGGGCTTCCTACAATGAGCAGTTCTTC. The variable domain in full, completed from reference TRBV5-1 and TRBJ2-1, reads KAGVTQTPRYLIKTRGQQVTLSCSPISGHRSVSWYQQTPGQGLQFLFEYFSETQRNKGNFPGRFSGRQFSNSRSEMNVSTLELGDSALYLCASSLGQGASYNEQFFGPGTRLTVL.

Notes on this clone: Additional DNA sequences in this sample encode the identical CDR3. The rearrangement links TRBV9 to TRBJ2-1; no clear D gene. CDR1 is SGDLS, CDR2 YYNGEE, per germline. The CDR3 loop spans 15 amino acids. V was clipped by 0 bases and J by 0 bases, with 7 bases between them. The CDR3 sequence is CASSVEAVSYNEQFF. In DNA form, the CDR3 reads TGTGCCAGCAGCGTAGAGGCAGTCTCCTACAATGAGCAGTTCTTC.

The chain employs TRBV27 and TRBJ1-1, with D uncertain. Trimming took 5 bases from V and 7 from J, leaving 26 bases between them. CDR3 size: 17 residues. CDR1 and CDR2 from the germline V gene are MNHEY and SMNVEV (reference sequence). For the CDR3, the DNA is TGTGCCAGCAGTCCCGGACTGGCCCATAGACCCAGCCTTGAAGCTTTCTTT. Translated: CASSPGLAHRPSLEAFF.

J is TRBJ2-2 and V is TRBV19; TRBD1 is a possible D gene (8 bases). Germline V gene lookup returns CDR1 LNHDA and CDR2 SQIVND (reference sequence). V lost 5 bases, J lost 6 bases, and 19 bases lay in between. The CDR3 loop spans 16 amino acids. CDR3 sequence reads: CASSSSRTGRAGELFF. As DNA, the CDR3 is TGTGCCAGTAGTTCCTCCCGGACAGGGAGGGCCGGGGAGCTGTTTTTT.